This entry lists 24 T cell receptor beta chains sequenced from one sample in a study of OX40 agonist ivuxolimab in advanced cancers. The library relied on the immunoSEQ multiplex PCR assay. Sourced from immuneACCESS, this table was stored by TCRdb with only in-frame sequences that have V and J called. A share of the clones is absent; for the studies checked, an unresolved V gene accounts for under half, and the remainder has no known explanation. The sample table records roughly 50,000 clones; 82% of these occur just once. 3.9% of the sample is taken by the ten largest. Here the sequenced sample was CD4+ or CD8+ T cells sorted from blood, taken in a trial of the OX40 agonist ivuxolimab. The origin of the receptors is an adult with an advanced solid tumor such as melanoma, head and neck, liver or kidney cancer.

This chain connects TRBV5-4 to TRBJ2-1; TRBD2 matches 8 bases. This CDR3 is 15 amino acids long. Trimming took 1 base from V and 0 from J; bases not matched to a gene: 0. Germline V gene lookup returns CDR1 SGHNT and CDR2 YYREEE (reference sequence). CDR3 amino acids: CASSLRGGSYNEQFF. The CDR3 DNA is TGTGCCAGCAGCTTGCGGGGGGGCTCCTACAATGAGCAGTTCTTC.

The chain uses TRBV9 and TRBJ2-3; TRBD2 matches 10 bases. Germline V gene sequence: CDR1 SGDLS, CDR2 YYNGEE. This CDR3 region has 16 residues. J lost 4 bases, V lost 0 bases, and 5 bases had no gene match. The DNA for the CDR3 is TGTGCCAGCAGCGTAGGGGCTAGCGGGGGAGCAGATACGCAGTATTTT. This sequence encodes CASSVGASGGADTQYF.

This clone was observed a handful of times. The chain carries TRBV11-3 and TRBJ1-1; the D is unclear. This CDR3 is 11 amino acids long. Germline V CDR1 and CDR2: SGHNT, YENEEA. V lost 0 bases to trimming and J lost 7 bases, with 3 bases between them. CDR3 bases: TGTGCCAGCAGCTTAGACAGTGAAGCTTTCTTT. Encoded protein: CASSLDSEAFF. The full variable domain, rest sourced from reference TRBV11-3 and TRBJ1-1, is EAGVVQSPRYKIIEKKQPVAFWCNPISGHNTLYWYLQNLGQGPELLIRYENEEAVDDSQLPKDRFSAERLKGVDSTLKIQPAELGDSAVYLCASSLDSEAFFGQGTRLTVV.

Concerning this clone: The missing conserved phenylalanine or tryptophan at the end of this CDR3 makes a read error likely. The limits of the CDR3 on the DNA are not certain, so only TCRdb's listed CDR3 is given. The J gene is TRBJ2-3, the V gene TRBV11-2; the DNA was not compared with TRBD2, the D call given in the table. Germline V gene sequence: CDR1 SGHAT, CDR2 FQNNGV. The CDR3 contains 15 residues when both ends are counted. CDR3 sequence: CASSLDPNSGGEFKI.

The chain joins TRBV11-2 to TRBJ2-1; the match to TRBD2 covers 8 bases. J was trimmed by 7 bases and V by 3 bases; bases with no gene match: 20. The CDR3 sequence is 19 residues long. Germline loops: CDR1 SGHAT, CDR2 FQNNGV. CDR3 DNA sequence: TGTGCCAGCAGCTTTTTTCTGGCCTTGTTACGGGGGGGGTATAATGAGCAGTTCTTC. Its protein product is CASSFFLALLRGGYNEQFF.

This clone is categorized as medium-sized. This chain joins TRBV27 and TRBJ1-5; no clear D. The CDR3 length is 14 residues. Trimming shortened V by 2 bases and J by 5 bases, and 10 bases separated the two germline ends. In germline, CDR1 is MNHEY, CDR2 SMNVEV (reference sequence). Here the CDR3 reads CASSLRAGDQPQHF. The CDR3, as DNA: TGTGCCAGCAGTTTAAGGGCCGGGGATCAGCCCCAGCATTTT.

The rearrangement joins TRBV9 to TRBJ1-3; D is perhaps TRBD1 (5 bases). Between the trimmed V and J ends, which lost 4 bases and 0 bases, there was a span of 14 bases. The CDR3 loop spans 16 amino acids. Germline V gene lookup returns CDR1 SGDLS and CDR2 YYNGEE. The CDR3 sequence is CASSLRGRDSGNTIYF. In DNA, the CDR3 is TGTGCCAGCAGCCTGAGGGGACGGGACTCTGGAAACACCATATATTTT.

The chain uses TRBV18 and TRBJ2-7; D remains ambiguous. The CDR3 consists of 11 residues. Looked up from germline, CDR1 is KGHSH and CDR2 is LQKENI. The V and J ends lost 6 bases and 1 base respectively, with 4 bases between them. This CDR3 reads CASSMSYEQYF. Written as DNA, the CDR3 is TGTGCCAGCTCTATGTCCTACGAGCAGTACTTC.

CDR3 sequence (DNA): TGTGCCAGCAGTGAAGTGCTCAGCCAGACCTACAATGAGCAGTTCTTC. Encoded protein: CASSEVLSQTYNEQFF. This rearrangement joins TRBV6-1 to TRBJ2-1; D call uncertain. This CDR3 has 16 amino acids. Trimming took 1 base from V and 2 from J, leaving 12 bases between them. Germline V gene data show CDR1 as MNHNS and CDR2 as SASEGT.

The chain combines TRBV18 with TRBJ2-7; D perhaps matches TRBD1 (6 bases). The V end was cut by 3 bases, the J end by 1 base, with 10 bases between. Germline V gene lookup returns CDR1 KGHSH and CDR2 LQKENI. CDR3 length: 14 amino acids. The CDR3 region is CASSPSQGSYEQYF. The DNA of the CDR3 is TGTGCCAGCTCACCCAGCCAGGGGTCCTACGAGCAGTACTTC.

The chain joins TRBV19 to TRBJ1-2; 7 bases are shared with TRBD1. The germline V gene encodes CDR1 LNHDA and CDR2 SQIVND (reference sequence). V shed 2 bases, J shed 3 bases, and the junction held 0 bases outside the gene matches. This CDR3 is built from 13 residues. The CDR3 loop is CASSIQGDYGYTF. DNA of the CDR3: TGTGCCAGTAGTATACAGGGGGACTATGGCTACACCTTC.

There are a few counts of this clone. The V and J genes are TRBV5-4 and TRBJ2-2, with a tentative D call TRBD2 (7 bases). The V end lost 4 bases, the J end lost 4 bases, and 14 bases lay between the germline ends. Germline lookup yields CDR1 SGHNT and CDR2 YYREEE (reference sequence). The CDR3 is 15 residues long. CDR3 DNA sequence: TGTGCCAGCAGCCGGGGGGCTTCTACCACCGGGGAGCTGTTTTTT. This sequence encodes CASSRGASTTGELFF.

The V and J genes are TRBV5-1 and TRBJ1-2; 10 nucleotides line up with TRBD1. From germline, CDR1 is SGHRS and CDR2 YFSETQ. Germline trimming cut 5 bases from V and 7 bases from J; bases unmatched to any gene: 11. The length of the CDR3 is 15 residues. For the CDR3, the DNA is TGCGCCAGCAGATCCGGGACAGGGGTATTTTTTGGCTACACCTTC. Translated, it gives CASRSGTGVFFGYTF.

V gene TRBV15 combines with J gene TRBJ2-7; D is undetermined. Germline CDR1 LNHNV, CDR2 YYDKDF (reference sequence). The CDR3 covers 13 residues. Trimming pared 2 bases from V and 2 bases from J, leaving 7 bases between. The CDR3 bases are TGTGCCACCAGCAGATTAAACACCTACGAGCAGTACTTC. It encodes CATSRLNTYEQYF.

This clone was seen only a few times. This chain uses TRBV23-1 with TRBJ2-5, with D possibly TRBD2 on 7 matching bases. TRBV23-1 carries the ORF label, with uncertain function. The CDR3 totals 16 residues. Deletions cut 6 bases from V and 4 bases from J, with 21 bases between. CDR3 residues: CASRSLGGQGLETQYF. In DNA form, the CDR3 reads TGCGCCAGCAGAAGTCTGGGGGGGCAGGGGCTAGAGACCCAGTACTTC.

The chain combines TRBV27 with TRBJ1-2; 11 bases are a match to TRBD1. Germline CDR1 is MNHEY and CDR2 is SMNVEV (reference sequence). The J segment lost 4 bases and the V segment lost 2 bases, leaving 3 bases of the junction unmatched. CDR3 length equals 15 residues. CDR3 amino acids: CASSLRGTGGYGYTF. The CDR3 nucleotides are TGTGCCAGCAGTTTACGCGGGACAGGGGGCTATGGCTACACCTTC.

This clone has more than one count but fewer than ten. V usage is TRBV5-4 and J usage is TRBJ2-7; 14 bases line up with TRBD2. From germline, CDR1 is SGHNT and CDR2 YYREEE (reference sequence). V trimming: 2 bases; J trimming: 4 bases; junction bases outside the gene matches: 5. There are 16 residues in the CDR3. The CDR3 DNA reads TGTGCCAGCAGCTTAGCAGGACTAGCGGGGGGTTACGAGCAGTACTTC. Protein: CASSLAGLAGGYEQYF.

The chain recombines TRBV15 with TRBJ1-2, with 8 bases fitting TRBD1. This CDR3 is 16 amino acids long. Germline V gives CDR1 LNHNV, CDR2 YYDKDF (reference sequence). The V gene end was trimmed by 5 bases and the J gene end by 4 bases; junction bases not matched to a gene: 12. CDR3 residues: CATSPGGAGGVYGYTF. The CDR3 DNA reads as TGTGCCACCAGCCCTGGGGGGGCAGGGGGCGTCTATGGCTACACCTTC. Combining the CDR3 with reference TRBV15 and TRBJ1-2 gives the whole variable domain DAMVIQNPRYQVTQFGKPVTLSCSQTLNHNVMYWYQQKSSQAPKLLFHYYDKDFNNEADTPDNFQSRRPNTSFCFLDIRSPGLGDTAMYLCATSPGGAGGVYGYTFGSGTRLTVV.

The CDR3 nucleotides are TGTGCCAGCTCACCAAGGGGTAGCGGGGGCACAGATACGCAGTATTTT. It codes for CASSPRGSGGTDTQYF. The V call is TRBV18, the J call TRBJ2-3; 8 nucleotides align to TRBD2. J lost 1 base, V lost 2 bases, and 5 bases had no gene match. The V gene's germline CDR1 is KGHSH and CDR2 LQKENI. The CDR3 runs 16 residues.

The J gene is TRBJ2-2, the V gene TRBV10-3, with 7 bases fitting TRBD1. This CDR3 is built from 16 residues. Germline trimming cut 2 bases from V and 0 bases from J; bases unmatched to any gene: 3. CDR1 and CDR2 (germline): ENHRY, SYGVKD. The CDR3 protein is CAISEGGTANTGELFF. In DNA form, the CDR3 reads TGTGCCATCAGTGAGGGTGGGACAGCGAACACCGGGGAGCTGTTTTTT.

V is TRBV4-2 and J is TRBJ2-1; the match to TRBD2 covers 13 bases. Germline trimming cut 5 bases from V and 7 bases from J; bases unmatched to any gene: 2. Germline CDR1 reads LGHNA; CDR2 reads YNFKEQ. This CDR3 region has 14 residues. This CDR3 reads CASSGTSGENEQFF. CDR3 DNA sequence: TGTGCCAGCAGCGGGACTAGCGGGGAAAATGAGCAGTTCTTC.

There are a few counts of this clone. The chain uses TRBV18 and TRBJ1-4; D ambiguous. Per the germline V gene, CDR1 is KGHSH and CDR2 is LQKENI. V lost 2 bases, J lost 6 bases, and 7 bases lay in between. CDR3 length: 13 amino acids. CDR3 DNA sequence: TGTGCCAGCTCACCAGCGAGTGATGAAAAACTGTTTTTT. Translating it yields CASSPASDEKLFF.

The J gene is TRBJ2-5, the V gene TRBV6-1, with D perhaps matching TRBD2 (5 bases). V lost 6 bases and J 4 bases, leaving 12 bases between the germline ends. Per the germline V gene, CDR1 is MNHNS and CDR2 is SASEGT. There are 13 residues in the CDR3. The CDR3 here is CASRLSGPETQYF. In nucleotides, the CDR3 is TGTGCCAGCAGATTAAGCGGTCCAGAGACCCAGTACTTC.

Only one count was recorded for this clone. CDR3 region: CASSLVDSYYGYTF. CDR3 coding DNA: TGTGCCAGCAGTTTAGTTGACAGCTACTATGGCTACACCTTC. This chain joins TRBV28 and TRBJ1-2; tentative D call: TRBD1 (5 bases). With 2 bases removed from V and 3 bases from J, the gap between germline ends came to 10 bases. Germline assignment: CDR1 MDHEN and CDR2 SYDVKM. The CDR3 length is 14 residues.